The 9 T cell receptor beta chains below all came from one sample that was sequenced in a study of cytomegalovirus exposure and HLA in healthy donors. Primers included in the PCR were 60 Vbeta and 13 Jbeta primers. This table comes from immunoSEQ multiplex PCR, and its TCRdb copy is limited to in-frame clones, with some not included. The repertoire holds 120,000 to 150,000 clones, approximately 67% seen once, with approximately 6.5% in the top ten. The sequenced material came from PBMCs. The origin of the receptors is a woman in her sixties or seventies in good health and CMV-seronegative.

The rearrangement uses TRBV7-7 and TRBJ2-5; D may be TRBD1 (6 bases). The CDR3 runs to 13 residues. V lost 3 bases and J 5 bases, leaving 10 bases between the germline ends. CDR1 is SSHAT, CDR2 FNYEAQ, per germline (reference sequence). The CDR3 loop reads CASSLDRQETQYF. The CDR3, as DNA: TGTGCCAGCAGCTTGGACAGACAGGAGACCCAGTACTTC.

V and J are TRBV7-9 and TRBJ2-3, with D maybe TRBD1 (5 bases). Looked up from germline, CDR1 is SEHNR and CDR2 is FQNEAQ (reference sequence). This CDR3 has 15 residues. The V end was cut by 6 bases, the J end by 3 bases, with 16 bases between. Written as DNA, the CDR3 is TGTGCCAGCAGTCCGGACAAGTCGAGGACAGATACGCAGTATTTT. This codes for CASSPDKSRTDTQYF.

The rearrangement uses TRBV7-2 and TRBJ1-2; tentative D call: TRBD1 (5 bases). The CDR3 is made up of 13 amino acids. Germline-derived CDR1 and CDR2 are SGHTA and FQGNSA. V was trimmed by 4 bases and J by 1 base, leaving 7 bases between them. DNA of the CDR3: TGTGCCAGCAGCTCAGGGTTTAACTATGGCTACACCTTC. Its translation is CASSSGFNYGYTF.

The chain couples TRBV5-1 to TRBJ1-3; 7 bases match TRBD1. CDR1 and CDR2 (germline): SGHRS, YFSETQ. Trimming removed 0 bases from V and 10 bases from J; junction bases left unmatched: 7. The CDR3 has 14 amino acids. CDR3 region: CASSLGQGQGTIYF. CDR3 DNA: TGCGCCAGCAGCTTGGGACAGGGCCAAGGGACCATATATTTT.

The gene calls are TRBV7-6 and TRBJ2-5, with unresolved D. With 0 bases removed from V and 4 bases from J, the gap between germline ends came to 15 bases. Germline CDR1 SGHVS, CDR2 FNYEAQ. This CDR3 has 16 amino acids. The CDR3 coding sequence is TGTGCCAGCAGCTTAGCGAACGTAGTATTTAGAGAGACCCAGTACTTC. This gives the protein CASSLANVVFRETQYF.

The chain has TRBV5-1 and TRBJ1-1, with no clear D. Germline V gene data show CDR1 as SGHRS and CDR2 as YFSETQ. Trimming took off 3 bases at V and 4 bases at J, with 10 bases between the two ends. CDR3 length equals 13 residues. The CDR3, as DNA: TGCGCCAGCAGCTCGACCGGGAGCACTGAAGCTTTCTTT. Translated, it gives CASSSTGSTEAFF. The full variable domain, with the rest looked up from reference TRBV5-1 and TRBJ1-1, is KAGVTQTPRYLIKTRGQQVTLSCSPISGHRSVSWYQQTPGQGLQFLFEYFSETQRNKGNFPGRFSGRQFSNSRSEMNVSTLELGDSALYLCASSSTGSTEAFFGQGTRLTVV.

The V and J genes are TRBV7-2 and TRBJ1-2; 7 positions match TRBD1. Trimming removed 5 bases from V and 0 bases from J; junction bases left unmatched: 3. Germline V lookup: CDR1 SGHTA, CDR2 FQGNSA. The CDR3 contains 14 residues. Here the CDR3 DNA reads TGTGCCAGCAGCCGGGACAGAACTAACTATGGCTACACCTTC. Amino acid sequence: CASSRDRTNYGYTF.

This chain joins TRBV15 and TRBJ1-2, with D uncertain. Germline V gene data show CDR1 as LNHNV and CDR2 as YYDKDF (reference sequence). The V end was cut by 0 bases, the J end by 4 bases, with 18 bases between. The CDR3 has 17 residues. The CDR3 here is CATSRDRPSAGPYGYTF. The CDR3 DNA follows: TGTGCCACCAGCAGAGATCGACCCTCGGCAGGCCCCTATGGCTACACCTTC.

The rearrangement links TRBV25-1 to TRBJ1-6; perhaps TRBD1 as D (5 bases). Germline loops: CDR1 MGHDK, CDR2 SYGVNS. The CDR3 has 15 amino acids. V was cut by 0 bases and J by 7 bases, with 10 bases left in between. As DNA, the CDR3 is TGTGCCAGCAGTGAATATGGAGGGGTCAATTCACCCCTCCACTTT. Its protein product is CASSEYGGVNSPLHF.